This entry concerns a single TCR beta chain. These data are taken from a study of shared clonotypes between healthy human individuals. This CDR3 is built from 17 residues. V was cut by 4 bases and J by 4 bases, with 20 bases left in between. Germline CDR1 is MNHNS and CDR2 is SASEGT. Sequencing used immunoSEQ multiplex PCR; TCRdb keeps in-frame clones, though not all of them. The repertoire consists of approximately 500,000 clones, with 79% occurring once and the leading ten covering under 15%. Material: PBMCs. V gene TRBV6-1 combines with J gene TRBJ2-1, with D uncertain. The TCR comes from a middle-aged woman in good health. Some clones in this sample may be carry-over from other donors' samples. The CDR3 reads CASSVPPGMPNYNEQFF. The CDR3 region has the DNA TGTGCCAGCAGTGTTCCCCCGGGCATGCCCAATTACAATGAGCAGTTCTTC.